The present T cell receptor (beta chain) was sequenced within a study of graft-versus-host responses after intestinal transplantation. On this clone: Its matching antigen is unknown.

Germline CDR1 and CDR2: SGDLS and YYNGEE. V lost 3 bases to trimming and J lost 3 bases; unmatched junction nucleotides: 11. The CDR3 runs 17 residues. The method was immunoSEQ multiplex PCR; TCRdb's version includes in-frame clones alone and lacks a portion of them. The sample includes about 96,000 clones, around nine tenths seen only once; the top ten take roughly 0.17%. The rearrangement links TRBV9 to TRBJ2-7; 11 bases align to TRBD1. The clonotype comes from a human donor who received an intestinal transplant. Sequencing was performed on unstimulated CD4+ T cells sorted from spleen or lymph node cells, taken before intestinal transplant. CDR3 in DNA: TGTGCCAGCAGCGAGAGGGAACCGGGACAGGGGGGCTACGAGCAGTACTTC. This encodes CASSEREPGQGGYEQYF.